This T cell receptor beta chain is from a study of OX40 agonist ivuxolimab in advanced cancers. This clone is labeled as medium-sized (0.01 to 0.1%). Its antigen is unidentified. Blood samples were obtained at baseline, cycle 4 day 1, and cycle 7 day 1. Study-level findings and limits: Relatively little clonal expansion, among the lowest observed, appeared in partial responders at 0.1-3.0 mg/kg.

Assay: immunoSEQ multiplex PCR; the TCRdb copy retains only in-frame clones and omits some. The profile covers fewer than 40,000 clones, with 84% appearing a single time and approximately 20% taken by the ten largest. Sequenced material: CD4+ or CD8+ T cells sorted from blood, taken in a trial of the OX40 agonist ivuxolimab. This sequence originates from an adult with an advanced solid tumor such as melanoma, head and neck, liver or kidney cancer.

The chain's CDR3 is CASSYSPLPGDTQYF. The CDR3 DNA reads TGTGCCAGCAGTTACTCGCCCCTGCCGGGGGATACGCAGTATTTT. The gene calls are TRBV6-6 and TRBJ2-3; possibly TRBD2 for D (5 bases). The germline V gene encodes CDR1 MNHNY and CDR2 SVGAGI (reference sequence). V lost 0 bases and J lost 6, with 13 bases in between. The CDR3 spans 15 residues.